This T cell receptor beta chain was sequenced during a study of T cell responses to AZD1222 COVID-19 vaccine (dated by TCRdb to the early 2020s). About the study as a whole: A total of approximately 230 trial participants underwent TCR sequencing, of whom some 210 received two doses of AZD1222 and 26 received two doses of the MenACWY control vaccine. Trial participants were enrolled into age subgroups of 18-55, 56-69 and 70-plus years, which contained approximately 150, 28 and 58 TCR-sequenced participants, respectively.

The CDR3 contains 15 residues, cysteine and phenylalanine counted. Only the CDR3 region is kept as DNA, spanning 45 bases read in frame from base 1. As encoded in the germline V gene (reference sequence), CDR1 is SEHNR while CDR2 is FQNEAQ. Trimming takes 6 bases off V and 3 bases off J; junction bases not matched to a gene: 8. The CDR3 regions of human TCRbeta chains were subjected to immunosequencing. The original pipeline was this. Repertoire TCRs were checked for matches against a reference library of SARS-CoV-2-specific TCRs that had been generated using the MIRA antigen-specificity platform. Breadth was defined as the fraction of unique TCRs that were SARS-CoV-2-associated. Depth was defined as the fraction of total T cells that were SARS-CoV-2-associated. Each spike-specific TCR was assigned to its reactive spike region and to a CD4 or CD8 class using the MIRA data. Log10-transformed breadth and depth values were compared by one-way ANOVA with Sidak's multiple comparisons tests. Imported from immuneACCESS, the table was reduced by TCRdb to in-frame sequences with V and J called. These copies leave out some clones; in studies compared against another copy, an unresolved V gene accounts for under half, and the cause of the remainder is not known. That table furnishes V, J and clone size, whereas the DNA furnished D and trimming. The sample records about 210,000 clones, 90% to 95% of which are singletons. The top ten hold 1.7% of the sample.

What the authors observed across the whole study: Because no day 14 peak-response samples were available, repertoires were characterized only after the peak T cell response. After two AZD1222 doses, spike-specific TCR breadth and depth were significantly higher than at day 0 and than in MenACWY recipients. In the small 56-69-year group, the increase in depth fell short of significance, most likely because of low power. Only five or six AZD1222 recipients were SARS-CoV-2 seropositive at baseline, limiting conclusions about previously exposed vaccinees. Participants were mostly white British, with more females than males. The authors suggested clonal diversity may have been underestimated. Reportedly, almost half of the unique spike-specific TCRs recognized epitopes lying outside the regions that are mutated in the B.1.351 and B.1.1.7 variants. The whole spike protein was spanned by vaccine-associated CD4 TCRs, and dominant responses were seen in regions 160-218 and 743-854.

Of note for this clone: The antigen it recognizes is unknown. No base quality values were provided; no much bigger clone lies one nucleotide off.

The sample's time point label, decoded: about 28 days (+/-7) after the second vaccine dose. The treatment or condition label here, explained by the study, means: meningococcal conjugate vaccine given as trial control. Vaccinee samples were obtained from the UK trials COV001 and COV002, which included a single-blind randomized controlled phase 2/3 trial of AZD1222 (ChAdOx1 nCoV-19) in healthy adults. For TCRbeta chain sequencing, PBMC samples from trial participants were taken at day 0 and at day 28 after the second dose. This receptor was identified in an adult who received the MenACWY meningococcal vaccine as a control. The source was peripheral blood, collected 28 days after the second dose of the MenACWY control vaccine. The sequence joins TRBV7-9 to TRBJ2-5; 9 bases in the junction line up with TRBD2. The CDR3 protein sequence reads: CASRAGGLAKETQYF. The DNA reads as follows: TGTGCCAGCAGGGCGGGGGGACTAGCAAAAGAGACCCAGTACTTC.